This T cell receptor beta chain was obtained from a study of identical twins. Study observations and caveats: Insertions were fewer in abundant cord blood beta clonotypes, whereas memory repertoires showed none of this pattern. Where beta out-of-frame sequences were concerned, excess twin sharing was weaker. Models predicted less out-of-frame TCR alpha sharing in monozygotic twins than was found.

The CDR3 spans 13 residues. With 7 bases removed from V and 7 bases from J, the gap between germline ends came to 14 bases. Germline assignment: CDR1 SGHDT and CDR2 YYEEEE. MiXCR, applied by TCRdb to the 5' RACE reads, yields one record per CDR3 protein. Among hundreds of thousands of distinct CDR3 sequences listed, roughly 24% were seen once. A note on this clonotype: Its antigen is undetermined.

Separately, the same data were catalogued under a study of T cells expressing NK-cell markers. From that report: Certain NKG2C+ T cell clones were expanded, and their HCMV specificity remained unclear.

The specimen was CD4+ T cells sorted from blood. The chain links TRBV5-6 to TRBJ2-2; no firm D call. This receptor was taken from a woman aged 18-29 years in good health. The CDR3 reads CASGPGLLGELFF. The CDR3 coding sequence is TGTGCCAGCGGCCCCGGGCTCCTCGGGGAGCTGTTTTTT.